A single sample is the source of the 19 T cell receptor beta chains below, sequenced in a study of blood T cell repertoires in COVID-19. TCRdb's copy holds only in-frame clones and misses some; the assay was immunoSEQ multiplex PCR. The repertoire includes some 450,000 clones, approximately 88% of them detected once, and roughly an eighth sits in the top ten. Sequenced: peripheral blood. All receptors derive from a woman aged 45 to 65 with COVID-19, enrolled during active disease.

The chain is built from TRBV30 and TRBJ2-5; possibly TRBD2 for D (5 bases). The germline CDR1 and CDR2 sequences are GTSNPN and SVGIG (reference sequence). The V end lost 0 bases, the J end lost 7 bases, and 15 bases lay between the germline ends. This CDR3 spans 14 amino acids. CDR3 residues: CAWSVQTVAGTQYF. CDR3 sequence (DNA): TGTGCCTGGAGTGTACAAACAGTTGCGGGGACCCAGTACTTC. The whole variable domain, filled in from reference TRBV30 and TRBJ2-5, reads SQTIHQWPATLVQPVGSPLSLECTVEGTSNPNLYWYRQAAGRGLQLLFYSVGIGQISSEVPQNLSASRPQDRQFILSSKKLLLSDSGFYLCAWSVQTVAGTQYFGPGTRLLVL.

The V and J genes are TRBV6-1 and TRBJ2-3; maybe TRBD1 (6 bases). The CDR3 runs 17 residues. Trimming shortened V by 0 bases and J by 1 base, and 14 bases separated the two germline ends. Germline CDR1 reads MNHNS; CDR2 reads SASEGT. The CDR3 loop is CASSEAMTGQGTDTQYF. As DNA, the CDR3 is TGTGCCAGCAGTGAAGCGATGACAGGCCAGGGCACAGATACGCAGTATTTT.

V and J are TRBV7-9 and TRBJ1-3, with TRBD1 matching 8 bases. The germline V gene has CDR1 SEHNR and CDR2 FQNEAQ (reference sequence). The CDR3 has 12 residues. V lost 9 bases, J lost 7 bases, and 5 bases stayed unmatched. The CDR3 loop reads CASTTGANTIYF. CDR3 DNA: TGTGCCAGTACGACAGGGGCGAACACCATATATTTT.

The chain has TRBV18 and TRBJ1-3, with 7 positions matching TRBD1. V trimming: 3 bases; J trimming: 0 bases; junction bases outside the gene matches: 5. The CDR3 is made up of 16 amino acids. Per the germline V gene, CDR1 is KGHSH and CDR2 is LQKENI. CDR3: CASSPGQLISGNTIYF. The CDR3 nucleotides are TGTGCCAGCTCACCGGGACAGCTGATCTCTGGAAACACCATATATTTT.

The gene calls are TRBV9 and TRBJ2-7; possible D gene TRBD2, 6 bases. The length of the CDR3 is 16 residues. Looked up from germline, CDR1 is SGDLS and CDR2 is YYNGEE. Trimming removed 3 bases at V and 1 base at J, with 17 bases between. In DNA, the CDR3 is TGTGCCAGCAGCGGGTCGCCCAGCCGGGGGTCCTACGAGCAGTACTTC. Amino acid sequence: CASSGSPSRGSYEQYF.

This clone has only a few counts. The chain couples TRBV9 to TRBJ2-2; D is possibly TRBD2 (5 bases). V was cut by 3 bases and J by 1 base, with 10 bases left in between. The CDR3 runs to 15 residues. In germline, CDR1 is SGDLS, CDR2 YYNGEE. This CDR3 is CASSAWTQNTGELFF. For the CDR3, the DNA is TGTGCCAGCAGCGCATGGACTCAGAACACCGGGGAGCTGTTTTTT.

The J gene is TRBJ1-6, the V gene TRBV7-8; tentative D call: TRBD1 (6 bases). The CDR3 is 14 amino acids. V was trimmed by 2 bases and J by 7 bases, leaving 9 bases between them. Germline loops: CDR1 SGHVS, CDR2 FQNEAQ. The CDR3: CASSLYQGNSPLHF. CDR3 coding DNA: TGTGCCAGCAGCTTATATCAGGGGAATTCACCCCTCCACTTT.

V gene TRBV6-5 combines with J gene TRBJ1-4; unclear D gene. Trimming removed 4 bases at V and 3 bases at J, with 9 bases between. The CDR3 runs 14 residues. Germline V gene sequence: CDR1 MNHEY, CDR2 SVGAGI. CDR3 bases: TGTGCCAGCAGTTTCACGGGTTCTAATGAAAAACTGTTTTTT. Encoded protein: CASSFTGSNEKLFF.

The J gene is TRBJ2-2, the V gene TRBV9; possibly TRBD1 for D (7 bases). There are 14 residues in the CDR3. Deletions cut 10 bases from V and 0 bases from J, with 13 bases between. From germline, CDR1 is SGDLS and CDR2 YYNGEE. CDR3: CASRGAANTGELFF. The CDR3, as DNA: TGTGCCTCCAGGGGGGCGGCGAACACCGGGGAGCTGTTTTTT.

The chain carries TRBV4-2 and TRBJ2-7, with D possibly TRBD1 on 5 matching bases. Per the germline V gene, CDR1 is LGHNA and CDR2 is YNFKEQ. Trimming took off 4 bases at V and 1 base at J, with 11 bases between the two ends. CDR3 size: 14 residues. The CDR3 loop reads CASSPLTDSYEQYF. The CDR3, as DNA: TGTGCCAGCAGCCCCCTGACAGATTCCTACGAGCAGTACTTC.

The genes are TRBV28 and TRBJ1-6, with D possibly matching TRBD1 (5 bases). Trimming removed 6 bases at V and 10 bases at J, with 19 bases between. Germline CDR1 reads MDHEN; CDR2 reads SYDVKM. This CDR3 is built from 15 residues. CDR3 sequence (DNA): TGTGCCAGCAGAAGACAGCTTGGATCCTGGTCACCCCTCCACTTT. It codes for CASRRQLGSWSPLHF.

The chain has TRBV18 and TRBJ1-4, with a weak D call TRBD1 (6 bases). Per the germline V gene, CDR1 is KGHSH and CDR2 is LQKENI. CDR3 length: 15 amino acids. Trimming stripped 3 bases from V and 2 bases from J, with 10 bases between. The CDR3 reads CASSPDRSTNEKLFF. The CDR3, as DNA: TGTGCCAGCTCACCGGACAGATCGACTAATGAAAAACTGTTTTTT.

This rearrangement joins TRBV3-1 (or the pseudogene TRBV3-2) to TRBJ1-2; 7 bases agree with TRBD1. V dropped 4 bases and J dropped 7; count of bases not matched to a gene: 6. CDR1 and CDR2 (germline): LGHDT, YNNKEL (reference sequence). The length of the CDR3 is 13 residues. The CDR3 DNA reads TGTGCCAGCAGCCGTGACAGGGCCGGTGGCTACACCTTC. Translated: CASSRDRAGGYTF.

The gene calls are TRBV5-1 and TRBJ2-6, with D tentatively TRBD1 (6 bases). With 8 bases removed from V and 1 base from J, the gap between germline ends came to 10 bases. Germline V gene lookup returns CDR1 SGHRS and CDR2 YFSETQ. The CDR3 loop spans 14 amino acids. The CDR3 reads CASQGSSGANVLTF. CDR3 DNA: TGCGCCAGTCAGGGGAGTTCTGGGGCCAACGTCCTGACTTTC.

Here the CDR3 DNA reads TGTGCCAGCAGTTACTCCCGACTAGGGAGGACTGAAGCTTTCTTT. Translation: CASSYSRLGRTEAFF. The V and J genes are TRBV6-2 or TRBV6-3 and TRBJ1-1; no definite D call. The V and J ends lost 0 bases and 5 bases respectively, with 13 bases between them. The CDR3 length is 15 residues. CDR1 and CDR2 from the germline V gene are MNHEY and SVGEGT.

This clone was picked up a small number of times. The chain employs TRBV5-1 and TRBJ1-2; the match to TRBD1 covers 7 bases. Germline V lookup: CDR1 SGHRS, CDR2 YFSETQ. This CDR3 has 14 residues. Trimming cost V 5 bases and J 6 bases; bases outside gene matches: 10. The CDR3 DNA is TGCGCCAGCAGTACAGGGGTAGCCCTGGATGGCTACACCTTC. Protein: CASSTGVALDGYTF.

V is TRBV6-5 and J is TRBJ2-3; D call uncertain. Deletions cut 4 bases from V and 2 bases from J, with 10 bases between. This CDR3 has 14 amino acids. CDR1 and CDR2 from the germline V gene are MNHEY and SVGAGI. The CDR3 DNA reads TGTGCCAGCAGTTCCGACTCACCCACAGATACGCAGTATTTT. As protein: CASSSDSPTDTQYF.

The V gene is TRBV7-2, the J gene TRBJ2-4, with D possibly TRBD1 on 6 matching bases. CDR3 length equals 17 residues. Trimming removed 3 bases from V and 4 bases from J, with 19 bases in between. Germline V CDR1 and CDR2: SGHTA, FQGNSA. As DNA, the CDR3 is TGTGCCAGCAGCTTGTTAGGGCTGAGGGACACGAAAAACATTCAGTACTTC. Its translation is CASSLLGLRDTKNIQYF.

The rearrangement joins TRBV6-4 to TRBJ1-1; 7 bases match TRBD1. Trimming cost V 7 bases and J 2 bases; bases outside gene matches: 13. The germline V gene has CDR1 MRHNA and CDR2 SNTAGT. The CDR3 length is 16 residues. The CDR3 loop reads CASILRDSSLNTEAFF. The CDR3 nucleotides are TGTGCCAGCATCCTCCGGGACAGCTCTCTAAACACTGAAGCTTTCTTT.